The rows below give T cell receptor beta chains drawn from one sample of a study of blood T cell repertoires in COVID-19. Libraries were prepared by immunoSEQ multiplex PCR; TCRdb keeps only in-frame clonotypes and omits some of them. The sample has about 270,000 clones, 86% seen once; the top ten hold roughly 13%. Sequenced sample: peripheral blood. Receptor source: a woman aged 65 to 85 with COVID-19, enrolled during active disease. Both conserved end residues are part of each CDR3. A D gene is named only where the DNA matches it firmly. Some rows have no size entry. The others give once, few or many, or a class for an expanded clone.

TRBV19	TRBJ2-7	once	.	CASSMGGAAYEQYF	TGTGCCAGTAGTATGGGGGGGGCGGCCTACGAGCAGTACTTC
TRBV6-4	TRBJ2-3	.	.	CASSDSKTTRGDTQYF	TGTGCCAGCAGTGACTCGAAAACTACCCGCGGGGATACGCAGTATTTT
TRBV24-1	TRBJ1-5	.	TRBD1	CATSGGQGARGPQHF	TGTGCCACCAGTGGTGGACAGGGGGCTCGTGGGCCCCAGCATTTT
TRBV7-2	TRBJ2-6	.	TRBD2	CASSGLAGAGANVLTF	TGTGCCAGCAGCGGGCTAGCGGGGGCTGGGGCCAACGTCCTGACTTTC
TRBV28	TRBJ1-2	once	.	CASSIPGVEGGYTF	TGTGCCAGCAGCATTCCTGGGGTCGAGGGAGGCTACACCTTC
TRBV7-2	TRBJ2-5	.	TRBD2	CASSTLTGGQRGETQYF	TGTGCCAGCAGCACGCTAACGGGGGGGCAGAGAGGAGAGACCCAGTACTTC
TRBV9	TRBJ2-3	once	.	CASSAGSTSLDTQYF	TGTGCCAGCAGCGCCGGGTCGACTAGTCTAGATACGCAGTATTTT
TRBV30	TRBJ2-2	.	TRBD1	CAWSVQGVSVAGELFF	TGTGCCTGGAGTGTCCAGGGGGTTTCGGTGGCCGGGGAGCTGTTTTTT
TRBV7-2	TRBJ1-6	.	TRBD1	CASSLARDRPNSPLHF	TGTGCCAGCAGCCTCGCCCGGGACAGGCCGAATTCACCCCTCCACTTT
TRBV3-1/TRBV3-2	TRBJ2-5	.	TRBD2	CASSQGQRGGRETQYF	TGTGCCAGCAGCCAAGGCCAGCGGGGGGGCCGGGAGACCCAGTACTTC
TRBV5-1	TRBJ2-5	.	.	CASSLGTPRETQYF	TGCGCCAGCAGCTTGGGGACTCCTCGGGAGACCCAGTACTTC
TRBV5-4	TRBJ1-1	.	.	CASSSQDRMNTEAFF	TGTGCCAGCAGCTCCCAGGACAGAATGAACACTGAAGCTTTCTTT